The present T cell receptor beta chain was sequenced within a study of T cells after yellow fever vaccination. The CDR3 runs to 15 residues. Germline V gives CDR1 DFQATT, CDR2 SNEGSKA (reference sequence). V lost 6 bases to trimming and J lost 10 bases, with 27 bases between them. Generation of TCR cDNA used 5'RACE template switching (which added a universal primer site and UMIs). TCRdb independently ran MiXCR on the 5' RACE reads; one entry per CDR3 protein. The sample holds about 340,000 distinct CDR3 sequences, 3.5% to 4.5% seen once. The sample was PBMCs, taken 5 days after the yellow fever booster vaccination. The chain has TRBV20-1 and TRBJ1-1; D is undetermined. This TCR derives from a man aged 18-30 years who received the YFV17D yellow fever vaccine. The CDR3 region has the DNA TGCAGTGCGCCCCGCGCGGGGTCCAGTCCCCAGCGAGCTTTCTTT. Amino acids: CSAPRAGSSPQRAFF.